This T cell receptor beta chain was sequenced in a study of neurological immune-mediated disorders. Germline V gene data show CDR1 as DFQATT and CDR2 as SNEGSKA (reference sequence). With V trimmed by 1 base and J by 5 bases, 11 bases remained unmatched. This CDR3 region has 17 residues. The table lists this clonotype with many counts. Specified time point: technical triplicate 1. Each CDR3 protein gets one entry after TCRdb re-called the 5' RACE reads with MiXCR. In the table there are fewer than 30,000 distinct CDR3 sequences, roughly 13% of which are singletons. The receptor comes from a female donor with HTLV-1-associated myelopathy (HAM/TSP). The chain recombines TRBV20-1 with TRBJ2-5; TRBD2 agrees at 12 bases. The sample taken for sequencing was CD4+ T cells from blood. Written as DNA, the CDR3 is TGCAGTGCTAGAGCCCCCCCGACTAGCGGGAGAGGCGAGACCCAGTACTTC. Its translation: CSARAPPTSGRGETQYF.